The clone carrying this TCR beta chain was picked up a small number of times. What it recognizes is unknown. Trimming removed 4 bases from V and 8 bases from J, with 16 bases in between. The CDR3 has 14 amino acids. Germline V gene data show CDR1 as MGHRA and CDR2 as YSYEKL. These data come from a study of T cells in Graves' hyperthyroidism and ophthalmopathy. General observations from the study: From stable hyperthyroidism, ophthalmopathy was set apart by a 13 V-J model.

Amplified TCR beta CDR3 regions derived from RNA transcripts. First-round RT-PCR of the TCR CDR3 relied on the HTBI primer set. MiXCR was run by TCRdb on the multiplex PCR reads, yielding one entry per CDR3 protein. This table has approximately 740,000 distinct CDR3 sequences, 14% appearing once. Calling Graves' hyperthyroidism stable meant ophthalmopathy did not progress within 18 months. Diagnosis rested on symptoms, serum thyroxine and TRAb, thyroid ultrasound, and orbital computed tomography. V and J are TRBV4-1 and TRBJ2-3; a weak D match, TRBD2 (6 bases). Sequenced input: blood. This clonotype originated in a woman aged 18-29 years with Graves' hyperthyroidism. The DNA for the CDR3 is TGCGCCAGCAGCCCCGGTGACGGGAGAAGTACGCAGTATTTT. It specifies CASSPGDGRSTQYF.